This record covers a single TCR beta chain. The germline gene is not matched at one end of the junction; a read error may be the cause. The CDR3 spans 16 residues. Germline V gives CDR1 SNHLY, CDR2 FYNNEI. This sample is drawn from a study of blood T cell repertoires in COVID-19. At the level of the study: Samples representing acute and convalescent COVID-19 were sourced from the United States, Italy and Spain. From T cells, B-cell-depleted T cells, or PBMCs came the material, which was cDNA or gDNA.

The authors' processing: Quantification of nucleated cells was approximated via reference gene primer amplification. Assay: immunoSEQ multiplex PCR; the TCRdb copy retains only in-frame clones and omits some. V, J and clone size were drawn from that table, and D and trimming were deduced from the DNA. The sample has 14,000 or so clones, 80% to 90% seen once. This TCR was sampled from a man aged 45 to 65 with active COVID-19. The chain is built from TRBV2 and TRBJ1-5; 8 bases map to TRBD1. The material sequenced was peripheral blood. The CDR3 loop reads CASSADRVMVNQSQHF. CDR3 nucleotide sequence: TGTGCCAGCAGCGCGGACAGGGTAATGGTCAATCAGTCCCAGCATTTT.